What follows is one T cell receptor (beta chain) and its context. This clone is a singleton in its sample. It lacks a known antigen. Per-base qualities were not stored, and no clone one base away is much larger. The data derive from a study of siplizumab effects on memory and regulatory T cells (dated by TCRdb to between 2017 and 2020). Describing the broader study: The study looked at the effect of siplizumab, an anti-CD2 antibody, on alloreactive T-cell subsets in allogeneic mixed lymphocyte reactions made from human PBMCs.

The library was built by means of the immunoSEQ multiplex PCR assay. The deep sequencing platform assayed about 90,000 TCR templates per sample. Genomic DNA extracted from sorted T cells was the material used for TCRbeta CDR3 sequencing. Per the source publication's procedure: Clonal analysis of TCRbeta CDR3 data was done in the R programming language. Alloreactive CD4+ and CD8+ clones were identified by comparing unstimulated samples to CFSE-low samples taken after the reaction. Alloreactive CD4+ clones were assigned to regulatory or non-regulatory origin by matching sequences to sorted unstimulated Treg and non-Treg repertoires. The table comes from immuneACCESS by way of TCRdb, which keeps in-frame sequences with V and J called. Part of the clones is missing from these tables; in studies checked, under half for an unresolved V gene and the rest for unknown reasons. The V and J calls and clone size were taken over from that table, and D and trimming were inferred from the DNA. In this sample the table shows about 100,000 clones, about 90% of which occur a single time. The biggest ten clones account for roughly 0.16% of the sample.

Counted from cysteine to phenylalanine, this CDR3 has 15 amino acids. The only DNA kept is the CDR3, 45 bases in frame from the first base. The germline V gene sets CDR1 to SGHTA and CDR2 to FQGTGA. The germline V and J ends show losses of 3 bases and 8 bases respectively, and no gene match explains 7 bases of the junction. Study-level results and caveats: The cumulative frequency of alloreactive sequences that could be traced back to unstimulated CD4+ memory T cells was significantly reduced by siplizumab. For roughly 80-96% of proliferating CD4+ or CD8+ clones, no naive or memory phenotype could be assigned. Compared with memory T cells, unstimulated naive T cells appeared more diverse, and naive cells seemed to make a substantial contribution to the alloresponse. In reactions with siplizumab, an average of approximately 69% of mappable alloreactive CD4+ clones were Treg-derived, compared with roughly 27% in control reactions. Because sequences at frequencies below about 10^-5 were poorly captured, only a minor fraction of alloreactive clones could be mapped back to unstimulated subsets. The suppressive function of proliferating Tregs from siplizumab cultures was not functionally confirmed.

TCRbeta CDR3 sequencing was performed on sorted unstimulated T cells and on proliferating T cells recovered from mixed lymphocyte reactions. Fresh whole blood from around 11 HLA-typed healthy donors was used to isolate PBMCs. Sample: CD4+ T cells sorted from blood. The sequence was obtained from a human donor in good health. Rearrangement joined TRBV7-3 to TRBJ2-1, and 10 bases in between align with TRBD2. This receptor carries the CDR3 CASSFTAGGLHEQFF. The DNA is as follows: TGTGCCAGCAGCTTCACAGCGGGGGGGCTCCATGAGCAGTTCTTC.